This T cell receptor (beta chain) was profiled in a study of blood T cell repertoires in COVID-19 (dated by TCRdb to about 2020). Background on the whole study: Samples from collaborators originated in the United States, Italy and Spain and spanned both the acute and convalescent phases of COVID-19. The prospective study material was composed of cDNA or gDNA derived from T cells, B-cell-depleted T cells, or PBMCs. Deeply sampled blood TCRbeta repertoires from subjects exposed to, actively infected with, or recovered from COVID-19 were included in the dataset. The repertoires were released in a freely available public database intended as a resource for research on the immune response to SARS-CoV-2. Samples were obtained from the ongoing ImmuneRACE study (first 160 participants) and from 950 to 1,500 subjects provided by 6 global collaborators. Nearly every sample came with metadata listing a de-identified subject ID, COVID-19 status, age in years and sex. Where available, HLA class I and class II types were taken from metadata supplied by the sample provider and were not determined by assay-based typing. What the authors observed across the whole study: How much clinical and demographic metadata was included differed by source and by participant, and the metadata was provided uncurated.

TCRbeta CDR3 regions were amplified from genomic DNA using the immunoSEQ Assay, a bias-controlled multiplex PCR. Per the original workflow: Nucleated cell counts per sample were estimated from amplification of reference gene primers within the assay. To quantify the absolute abundance of each unique TCRbeta CDR3 rearrangement, sequence reads were collapsed and filtered. For each sample, productive Simpson clonality was calculated by taking the square root of Simpson's diversity index across productive rearrangements. In TCRdb, the immuneACCESS table is reduced to in-frame sequences with V and J assigned. These tables do not hold every clone; where another copy was compared, an unresolved V gene accounts for under half, and the others remain unexplained. V and J calls and clone size are as listed in that table; D and trimming were resolved from the DNA. Counted in this sample were approximately 330,000 clones; about 91% of them appeared once. The leading ten clones occupy approximately 9.4% of the sample.

A word on this clone: The antigen this receptor binds is unknown. There are no base qualities to consult, and no much larger clone falls within one base.

At one collaborating source in Seattle, patients were enrolled during active infection and were followed longitudinally through the course of disease. Collaborating institutions collected whole blood in K2EDTA tubes following their own protocols. For TCRbeta analysis, collaborators shipped samples in one of three forms: frozen whole blood, isolated PBMCs, or DNA extracted from either of those sample types. Source material: peripheral blood. The TCR sequence derives from a man aged 25-40 years with COVID-19, enrolled during active disease.

The CDR3 in this case is CASSLEKGQYTEAFF. The sequenced DNA: TGTGCCAGCAGCTTAGAGAAGGGACAGTACACTGAAGCTTTCTTT. The V and J genes are TRBV7-9 and TRBJ1-1, with TRBD1 matching 7 junction bases. The CDR3 contains 15 residues, cysteine and phenylalanine counted. Only CDR3 DNA remains: 45 bases, in frame from the first base. The germline V gene (reference sequence) yields SEHNR for CDR1 and FQNEAQ for CDR2. V trim: 1 base; J trim: 3 bases; unmatched bases: 5.